This T cell receptor (beta chain) was found in a study of OX40 agonist ivuxolimab in advanced cancers. Across the whole study: The study treated patients with ivuxolimab, an agonistic anti-OX40 (CD134) antibody. Partial responses occurred in three patients (one hepatocellular carcinoma, two cutaneous melanoma).

V lost 1 base to trimming and J lost 4 bases, with 8 bases between them. Germline V gene lookup returns CDR1 SGHTA and CDR2 FQGTGA. The CDR3 has 13 amino acids. Profiled with immunoSEQ multiplex PCR; TCRdb holds only in-frame clones, not every one. The sample contains under 85,000 clones, 88% of which appear only once. Patients with autoimmune history or systemic immunosuppression were excluded. The source of this sequence is an adult with an advanced solid tumor such as melanoma, head and neck, liver or kidney cancer. The sequences come from CD4+ or CD8+ T cells sorted from blood, collected in a trial of the OX40 agonist ivuxolimab. This chain joins TRBV7-3 and TRBJ2-7, with a tentative D call TRBD2 (6 bases). In DNA, the CDR3 is TGTGCCAGCAGCTTAAATGGGGGGTACGAGCAGTACTTC. Protein sequence: CASSLNGGYEQYF.